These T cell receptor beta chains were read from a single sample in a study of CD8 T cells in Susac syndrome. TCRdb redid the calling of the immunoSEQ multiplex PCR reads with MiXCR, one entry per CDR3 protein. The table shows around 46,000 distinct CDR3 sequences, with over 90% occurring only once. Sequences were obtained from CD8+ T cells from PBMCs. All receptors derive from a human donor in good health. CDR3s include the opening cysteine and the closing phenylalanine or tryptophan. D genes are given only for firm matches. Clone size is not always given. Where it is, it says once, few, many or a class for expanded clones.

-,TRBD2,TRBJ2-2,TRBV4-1,TGCGCCAGCAGCCAAGGGCTAGCGGGACCGAACACCGGGGAGCTGTTTTTT,CASSQGLAGPNTGELFF
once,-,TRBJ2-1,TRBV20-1,TGCAGTGCTAGAGACAGACTTGGGCGCCAGGGAGATAAGAATGAGCAGTTCTTC,CSARDRLGRQGDKNEQFF
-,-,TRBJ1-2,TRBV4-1,TGCGCCAGCAGCCAAGACTACGGAATGAACTATGGCTACACCTTC,CASSQDYGMNYGYTF
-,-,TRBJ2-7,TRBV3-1,TGTGCCAGCAGCCAAGTGGCTGGCGTGGACTACGAGCAGTACTTC,CASSQVAGVDYEQYF
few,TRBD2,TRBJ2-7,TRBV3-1,TGTGCCAGCAGCCAAGGGCTAGCGGGGTGGGGTACGACCTACGAGCAGTACTTC,CASSQGLAGWGTTYEQYF
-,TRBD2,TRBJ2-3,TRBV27,TGTGCCAGCACCGAACTAGCGGGAGGAACAGATACGCAGTATTTT,CASTELAGGTDTQYF
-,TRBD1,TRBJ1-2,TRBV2,TGTGCCAGCAGGGGACAGGCCGGAAACTATGGCTACACCTTC,CASRGQAGNYGYTF
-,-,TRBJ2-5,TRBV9,TGTGCCAGCAGCGGATCAGAGACCCAGTACTTC,CASSGSETQYF
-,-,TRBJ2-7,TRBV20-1,TGCAGTGCTAGGGACCGGGCCCTCTCCTACGAGCAGTACTTC,CSARDRALSYEQYF
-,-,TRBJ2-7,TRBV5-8,TGTGCCAGCAAGCCCCTCGGGAAAGCCTACGAGCAGTACTTC,CASKPLGKAYEQYF
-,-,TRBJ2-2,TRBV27,TGTGCCAGCAGTTCCGGCCTCGCTAGGTTTGTCACCGGGGAGCTGTTTTTT,CASSSGLARFVTGELFF
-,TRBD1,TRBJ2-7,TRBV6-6,TGTGCCAGCAGTATAAGGACAGGGAACGAGCAGTACTTC,CASSIRTGNEQYF
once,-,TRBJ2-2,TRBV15,TGTGCCACCAGCACGAGGAATACCGGGGAGCTGTTTTTT,CATSTRNTGELFF
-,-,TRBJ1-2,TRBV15,TGTGCCACCAGCAGAGAAAGGACAGCCTATGGCTACACCTTC,CATSRERTAYGYTF
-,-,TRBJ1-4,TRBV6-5,TGTGCCAGCAGATCTCAGCGTGATGAAAAACTGTTTTTT,CASRSQRDEKLFF
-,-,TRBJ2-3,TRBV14,TGTGCCAGCAGCCAAGATCAGGTCAAGAGGGAGCCCTACGAAGGGGCAGATACGCAGTATTTT,CASSQDQVKREPYEGADTQYF
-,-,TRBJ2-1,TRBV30,TGTGCCTGGAGTGGTCCGGGATCCTACAATGAGCAGTTCTTC,CAWSGPGSYNEQFF
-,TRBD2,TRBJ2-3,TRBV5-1,TGCGCCAGCAGCTTGGAACTAGCGGACGTCTACACAGATACGCAGTATTTT,CASSLELADVYTDTQYF
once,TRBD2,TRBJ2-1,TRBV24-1,TGTGCCACCAGTGGATCGGGACTAGCGGGCGCTGAGCAGTTCTTC,CATSGSGLAGAEQFF
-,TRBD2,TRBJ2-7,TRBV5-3,TGTGCCAGAAGCTTTAAGCGGGAGGAGGACGAGCAGTACTTC,CARSFKREEDEQYF
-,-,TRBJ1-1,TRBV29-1,TGCAGCGTTATCCGCTCAGGGGCTGAAGCTTTCTTT,CSVIRSGAEAFF
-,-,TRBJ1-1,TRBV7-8,TGTGCCAGCAACGACGACAGACCTGAAGCTTTCTTT,CASNDDRPEAFF
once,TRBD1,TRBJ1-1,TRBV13,TGTGCCACTCGTCCCGGGACAGGGAACACTGAAGCTTTCTTT,CATRPGTGNTEAFF
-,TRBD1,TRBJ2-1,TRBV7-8,TGTGCCAGCAGCTTTGCCGTGACAGGGACCTACAATGAGCAGTTCTTC,CASSFAVTGTYNEQFF
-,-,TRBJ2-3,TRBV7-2,TGTGCCAGCAGCCGACTGGCCCACACAGATACGCAGTATTTT,CASSRLAHTDTQYF
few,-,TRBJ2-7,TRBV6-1,TGTGCCAGCAGGCGAGGGAACCCTTACGAGCAGTACTTC,CASRRGNPYEQYF
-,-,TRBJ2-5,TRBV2,TGTGCCAGCAGTGAAGAAGGGGCGGCGGAGACCCAGTACTTC,CASSEEGAAETQYF
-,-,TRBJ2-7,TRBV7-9,TGTGCCAGCATCGGGGGCTACGAGCAGTACTTC,CASIGGYEQYF
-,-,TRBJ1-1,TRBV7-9,TGTGCCAGCAGCTTAGGAATCACTGAAGCTTTCTTT,CASSLGITEAFF
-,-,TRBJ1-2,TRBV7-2,TGTGCCAGCAGCTTAGAGGTACAGGTGAACTATGGCTACACCTTC,CASSLEVQVNYGYTF
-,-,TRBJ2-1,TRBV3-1,TGTGCCAGCAGCCAAGTGGTCACGGGAAGTCCGGACAATGAGCAGTTCTTC,CASSQVVTGSPDNEQFF
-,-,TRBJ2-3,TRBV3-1,TGTGCCAGCAGCCCCGACAGCGGCAGGGCGGCGCAGTATTTT,CASSPDSGRAAQYF